These T cell receptor beta chains were read from a single sample in a study of cytomegalovirus exposure and HLA in healthy donors. Using immunoSEQ multiplex PCR, the repertoire was profiled, and TCRdb retains in-frame clones only, with some absent. The sample consists of about 160,000 clones, 82% of them appearing once. Sequencing was performed on PBMCs. Receptor source: a male donor in good health and CMV-seropositive. Both conserved end residues are part of each CDR3. The D gene is left open where the match is weak. Clone size is not always given. Where it is, it says once, few, many or a class for expanded clones.

j_call v_call d_call clone_size cdr3_aa cdr3_nt
TRBJ1-5 TRBV2 TRBD1 NA CTSSGLGDRSNQPQHF TGTACCAGCAGTGGATTAGGGGACAGAAGCAATCAGCCCCAGCATTTT
TRBJ2-5 TRBV5-6 TRBD2 NA CARTPGLAETQYF TGTGCCAGGACTCCGGGACTAGCAGAGACCCAGTACTTC
TRBJ1-2 TRBV5-1 TRBD1 NA CASSLPGTGVGYTF TGCGCCAGCAGCTTACCTGGGACAGGGGTAGGCTACACCTTC
TRBJ2-5 TRBV2 NA NA CASSVAYAQEAQYF TGTGCCAGCAGTGTAGCTTACGCCCAGGAGGCCCAGTACTTC
TRBJ1-1 TRBV9 NA NA CASSVANAVNTEAFF TGTGCCAGCAGCGTAGCTAATGCCGTGAACACTGAAGCTTTCTTT
TRBJ1-5 TRBV19 NA NA CASTAGSGVYQPQHF TGTGCCAGTACGGCAGGGTCGGGAGTATATCAGCCCCAGCATTTT
TRBJ2-7 TRBV7-8 NA NA CASSLGQGREQYF TGTGCCAGCAGCTTAGGGCAGGGTCGGGAGCAGTACTTC
TRBJ2-1 TRBV6-5 TRBD1 NA CASSYPGTGRNEQFF TGTGCCAGCAGTTACCCTGGGACAGGGAGGAATGAGCAGTTCTTC
TRBJ2-7 TRBV10-2 TRBD2 NA CASTTSGSSYEQYF TGCGCCAGCACGACTAGCGGTTCTTCCTACGAGCAGTACTTC
TRBJ2-1 TRBV5-4 NA NA CASSLGQGLDEQFF TGTGCCAGCAGCTTGGGCCAGGGGTTAGATGAGCAGTTCTTC
TRBJ1-4 TRBV19 NA NA CASSMTEVNEKLFF TGTGCCAGTAGTATGACAGAGGTTAATGAAAAACTGTTTTTT
TRBJ2-4 TRBV7-9 NA NA CASSNPGEAKNIQYF TGTGCCAGCAGCAATCCAGGTGAAGCCAAAAACATTCAGTACTTC
TRBJ2-7 TRBV7-8 NA NA CASSLAPSGGRTGYEQYF TGTGCCAGCAGCTTAGCCCCTTCCGGTGGGAGGACGGGTTACGAGCAGTACTTC
TRBJ2-3 TRBV28 NA NA CASTDFPRDSSLYF TGTGCCAGCACCGACTTCCCCCGGGACTCGTCTCTGTATTTT
TRBJ2-7 TRBV10-3 NA NA CAISESTTYEQYF TGTGCCATCAGTGAGTCGACAACCTACGAGCAGTACTTC
TRBJ1-1 TRBV4-1 NA few CASSHHGGGTEAFF TGCGCCAGCAGCCATCACGGTGGGGGGACTGAAGCTTTCTTT